The following is a T cell receptor beta chain sequence with its context. Antigen: not known. The V gene lost 6 bases and the J gene lost 5 bases, with 8 bases spanning the gap. The CDR3 totals 11 residues. This record comes from a study of T cell repertoires in cytomegalovirus infection. Study background: Based on public TCR beta signatures, there were indications of CMV infection and of a matching HLA type. Findings and caveats of the study: Based on cumulative public TCR beta family frequency, carriers of CMV plus the relevant HLA were identified.

MiXCR, run by TCRdb on the reads, gives a single entry per CDR3 protein. Of about 450,000 distinct CDR3 sequences listed, about a third were seen once; the top ten hold around 13%. The chain links TRBV12-3 or TRBV12-4 to TRBJ2-7; D is uncertain. Specimen: PBMCs. The clonotype originates from a human donor in good health (CMV status not recorded). Some clones in this sample may be carry-over from other donors' samples. The CDR3 region is CASRGPNEQYF. Written as DNA, the CDR3 is TGTGCCAGCAGAGGTCCCAACGAGCAGTACTTC.